This T cell receptor (beta chain) was observed in a study of T cells after yellow fever vaccination. Points from the study as a whole: Few clonotypes appeared in both CD4 and CD8 compartments. Weaker overall, the secondary response nonetheless peaked faster (day 5 versus 15).

Points on this clonotype: Antigen unknown.

Germline loops: CDR1 DFQATT, CDR2 SNEGSKA (reference sequence). This CDR3 spans 14 amino acids. V lost 3 bases and J lost 10; bases outside the gene matches: 7. They built TCR cDNA with 5'RACE template switching, a step that put in a universal primer site and UMIs. TCRdb processed the 5' RACE reads anew with MiXCR; each CDR3 protein has one entry. The sample lists a few hundred thousand distinct CDR3 sequences, less than 20% occurring once. The TCR originated in a man between 18 and 29 years old who received the YFV17D yellow fever vaccine. The chain links TRBV20-1 to TRBJ1-6; 9 bases agree with TRBD1. Sequencing was performed on PBMCs, taken 5 to 6 days after the first yellow fever vaccination. CDR3 nucleotides: TGCAGTGCTAGGGGACAGGGCATAGGATCACCCCTCCACTTT. This sequence encodes CSARGQGIGSPLHF.